The rows below give T cell receptor beta chains drawn from one sample of a study of memory CD4+ T cells and cytomegalovirus serostatus. Clones were sequenced by immunoSEQ multiplex PCR, and TCRdb holds only the in-frame ones, with some missing. Here the sample spans about 58,000 clones, roughly 85% being singletons. Sequencing was performed on memory CD4+ T cells from blood. These receptors originate from an adult in good health and CMV-seronegative. Some clones in this sample may be carry-over from other donors' samples. Both conserved end residues are part of each CDR3. D genes are given only for firm matches. Size tells how often a clone was seen (once, few, many) or the class of an expanded clone, and some rows leave it out.

CDR3 protein: CASSLAGGSDTQYF; CDR3 DNA: TGTGCCAGCAGTCTCGCGGGAGGGTCAGATACGCAGTATTTT; J gene: TRBJ2-3; D gene: TRBD2; V gene: TRBV5-1; clone size: NA
CDR3 protein: CAISLRAGGPEDTQYF; CDR3 DNA: TGTGCCATCAGTTTGAGGGCGGGAGGGCCGGAGGATACGCAGTATTTT; J gene: TRBJ2-3; D gene: TRBD2; V gene: TRBV10-3; clone size: NA
CDR3 protein: CASSSGTGNNEQFF; CDR3 DNA: TGTGCCAGCAGCTCCGGGACAGGGAATAATGAGCAGTTCTTC; J gene: TRBJ2-1; D gene: TRBD1; V gene: TRBV7-9; clone size: NA
CDR3 protein: CASSPPGQGELFF; CDR3 DNA: TGTGCCAGCTCACCACCGGGACAGGGGGAGCTGTTTTTT; J gene: TRBJ2-2; D gene: TRBD1; V gene: TRBV18; clone size: NA
CDR3 protein: CASSESIGFLGPMRLPRREQYF; CDR3 DNA: TGTGCCAGCAGTGAATCGATTGGCTTCTTAGGACCAATGAGACTCCCACGGAGGGAGCAGTACTTC; J gene: TRBJ2-7; D gene: NA; V gene: TRBV2; clone size: NA
CDR3 protein: CASSEARTVEKLFF; CDR3 DNA: TGTGCCAGCAGTGAAGCGAGGACAGTCGAAAAACTGTTTTTT; J gene: TRBJ1-4; D gene: NA; V gene: TRBV2; clone size: NA
CDR3 protein: CASSLLAGGPGEQFF; CDR3 DNA: TGTGCCAGCAGCTTACTAGCGGGAGGGCCTGGGGAGCAGTTCTTC; J gene: TRBJ2-1; D gene: TRBD2; V gene: TRBV7-2; clone size: NA
CDR3 protein: CASTSGRTDTQYF; CDR3 DNA: TGTGCCTCCACTAGCGGGAGGACAGATACGCAGTATTTT; J gene: TRBJ2-3; D gene: TRBD2; V gene: TRBV30; clone size: NA
CDR3 protein: CASGLGIGQGSYEQYF; CDR3 DNA: TGTGCTAGTGGTTTGGGTATAGGACAGGGATCCTACGAGCAGTACTTC; J gene: TRBJ2-7; D gene: TRBD1; V gene: TRBV12-5; clone size: NA
CDR3 protein: CASIEGQSYGYTF; CDR3 DNA: TGTGCCAGCATCGAGGGGCAATCCTATGGCTACACCTTC; J gene: TRBJ1-2; D gene: NA; V gene: TRBV2; clone size: NA
CDR3 protein: CASSLGQDYNSPLHF; CDR3 DNA: TGTGCCAGCAGCTTGGGACAGGACTATAATTCACCCCTCCACTTT; J gene: TRBJ1-6; D gene: NA; V gene: TRBV5-6; clone size: NA
CDR3 protein: CASSSYTGTAPNEQYF; CDR3 DNA: TGCGCCAGCAGCTCATATACCGGGACTGCCCCTAACGAGCAGTACTTC; J gene: TRBJ2-7; D gene: NA; V gene: TRBV5-1; clone size: NA
CDR3 protein: CASRIGTGDYGYTF; CDR3 DNA: TGTGCCAGCAGGATAGGGACAGGGGACTATGGCTACACCTTC; J gene: TRBJ1-2; D gene: TRBD1; V gene: TRBV2; clone size: NA
CDR3 protein: CASSENEDTQYF; CDR3 DNA: TGTGCCAGCAGTGAAAACGAGGATACGCAGTATTTT; J gene: TRBJ2-3; D gene: NA; V gene: TRBV6-1; clone size: NA
CDR3 protein: CASSLRTGILETQYF; CDR3 DNA: TGTGCCAGCAGCTTAAGGACAGGGATCCTTGAGACCCAGTACTTC; J gene: TRBJ2-5; D gene: TRBD1; V gene: TRBV13; clone size: NA
CDR3 protein: CATTPGQLNTEAFF; CDR3 DNA: TGTGCCACCACCCCGGGACAGCTGAACACTGAAGCTTTCTTT; J gene: TRBJ1-1; D gene: TRBD1; V gene: TRBV7-9; clone size: NA
CDR3 protein: CASSEMAGRETQYF; CDR3 DNA: TGTGCCAGCAGTGAAATGGCAGGGAGAGAGACCCAGTACTTC; J gene: TRBJ2-5; D gene: NA; V gene: TRBV6-1; clone size: NA
CDR3 protein: CASSQELQDSNYF; CDR3 DNA: TGCGCCAGCAGCCAAGAGCTTCAGGATTCGAATTACTTC; J gene: TRBJ2-4; D gene: NA; V gene: TRBV4-1; clone size: NA
CDR3 protein: CASSQGGGAGESEQYF; CDR3 DNA: TGCGCCAGCAGCCAAGGGGGAGGGGCGGGAGAGAGCGAGCAGTACTTC; J gene: TRBJ2-7; D gene: TRBD2; V gene: TRBV4-1; clone size: NA
CDR3 protein: CASSRDRGSGYTF; CDR3 DNA: TGTGCCAGCAGCCGTGACAGGGGTTCTGGCTACACCTTC; J gene: TRBJ1-2; D gene: TRBD1; V gene: TRBV7-9; clone size: NA
CDR3 protein: CAWKIGRVETEAFF; CDR3 DNA: TGTGCCTGGAAGATAGGCAGGGTGGAGACTGAAGCTTTCTTT; J gene: TRBJ1-1; D gene: NA; V gene: TRBV30; clone size: NA
CDR3 protein: CASSSSRVGSYEQYF; CDR3 DNA: TGTGCCAGCAGCTCGAGTCGCGTCGGGTCCTACGAGCAGTACTTC; J gene: TRBJ2-7; D gene: NA; V gene: TRBV7-8; clone size: NA
CDR3 protein: CASSPPGGNTEAFF; CDR3 DNA: TGTGCCAGCTCACCACCGGGAGGAAACACTGAAGCTTTCTTT; J gene: TRBJ1-1; D gene: NA; V gene: TRBV18; clone size: few
CDR3 protein: CASSFGAITGATNEKLFF; CDR3 DNA: TGTGCCAGCAGTTTTGGAGCGATAACGGGGGCCACTAATGAAAAACTGTTTTTT; J gene: TRBJ1-4; D gene: NA; V gene: TRBV28; clone size: NA